This section outlines one T cell receptor (beta chain) sequence together with its context. TCR sequencing used cDNA made by reverse transcription of extracted RNA. Data came from immunoSEQ multiplex PCR; TCRdb stores just in-frame clones and leaves some out. The table shows approximately 180,000 clones, with around 64% occurring only once. This record comes from a study of CD8+ T cells in alopecia areata. Study-level background: Tofacitinib administration to treated patients was oral, at 5 to 10 mg twice daily.

The germline V gene has CDR1 SEHNR and CDR2 FQNEAQ (reference sequence). This CDR3 has 12 amino acids. V shed 6 bases and J shed 7 bases, with 13 bases lying between them. The origin of this receptor is a human donor with alopecia areata. The input for sequencing was CD8+ T cells sorted from blood, taken at week 0. This chain joins TRBV7-9 and TRBJ2-7, with D maybe TRBD2 (6 bases). The CDR3 loop is CASSSIGGEQYF. The DNA for the CDR3 is TGTGCCAGCAGTTCTATCGGGGGTGAGCAGTACTTC.